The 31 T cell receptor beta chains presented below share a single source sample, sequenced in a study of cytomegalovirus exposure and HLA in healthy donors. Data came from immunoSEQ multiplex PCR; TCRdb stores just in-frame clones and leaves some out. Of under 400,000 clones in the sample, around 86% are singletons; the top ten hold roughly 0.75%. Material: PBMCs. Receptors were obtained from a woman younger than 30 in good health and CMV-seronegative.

As DNA, the CDR3 is TGTGCCAGCAGCTCGGGACTAGTGGTGTCGGGGACCCAGTACTTC. Translation: CASSSGLVVSGTQYF. The gene calls are TRBV7-9 and TRBJ2-5; 8 nucleotides align to TRBD2. V dropped 4 bases and J dropped 7; count of bases not matched to a gene: 11. Germline CDR1 reads SEHNR; CDR2 reads FQNEAQ (reference sequence). The CDR3 has 15 amino acids.

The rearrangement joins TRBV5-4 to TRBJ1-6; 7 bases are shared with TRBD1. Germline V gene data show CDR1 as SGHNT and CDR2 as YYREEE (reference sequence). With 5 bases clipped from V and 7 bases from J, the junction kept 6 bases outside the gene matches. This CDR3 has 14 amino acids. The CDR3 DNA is TGTGCCAGCAGGCGGGACAGACTAAATTCACCCCTCCACTTT. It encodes CASRRDRLNSPLHF.

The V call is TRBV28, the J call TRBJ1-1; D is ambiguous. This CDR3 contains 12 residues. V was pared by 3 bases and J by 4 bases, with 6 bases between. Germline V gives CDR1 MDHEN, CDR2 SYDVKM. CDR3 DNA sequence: TGTGCCAGCAGTTTGCGGATCACTGAAGCTTTCTTT. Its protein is CASSLRITEAFF.

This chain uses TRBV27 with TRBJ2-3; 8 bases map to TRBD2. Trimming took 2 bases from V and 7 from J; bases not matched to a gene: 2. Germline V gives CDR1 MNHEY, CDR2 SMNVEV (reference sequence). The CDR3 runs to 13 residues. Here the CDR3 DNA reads TGTGCCAGCAGTTTACGGGAGGGGAATACGCAGTATTTT. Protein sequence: CASSLREGNTQYF.

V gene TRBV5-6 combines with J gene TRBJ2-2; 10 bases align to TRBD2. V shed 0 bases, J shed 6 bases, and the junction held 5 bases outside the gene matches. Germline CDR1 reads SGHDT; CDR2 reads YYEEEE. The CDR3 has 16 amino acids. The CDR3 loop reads CASSLASGRSPGELFF. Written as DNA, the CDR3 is TGTGCCAGCAGCTTGGCTAGCGGGAGATCCCCCGGGGAGCTGTTTTTT.

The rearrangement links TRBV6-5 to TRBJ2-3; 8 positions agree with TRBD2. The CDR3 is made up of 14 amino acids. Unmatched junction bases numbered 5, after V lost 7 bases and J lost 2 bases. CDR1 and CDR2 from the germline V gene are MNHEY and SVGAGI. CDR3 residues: CASKTSGTTDTQYF. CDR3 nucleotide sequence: TGTGCCAGCAAAACTAGCGGAACCACAGATACGCAGTATTTT.

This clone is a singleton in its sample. CDR3 nucleotides: TGTGCCAGCAGCCCCGCAGGGCAGGATGAGCAGTTCTTC. Its translation is CASSPAGQDEQFF. J is TRBJ2-1 and V is TRBV7-9; tentative D call: TRBD1 (5 bases). Germline CDR1 reads SEHNR; CDR2 reads FQNEAQ (reference sequence). CDR3 length: 13 residues. V gave up 5 bases and J gave up 8 bases, with 13 bases separating them.

The CDR3 nucleotides are TGTGCCAGCAGTTCTGCAGGGACCTACGAGCAGTACTTC. Its translation is CASSSAGTYEQYF. The chain couples TRBV6-1 to TRBJ2-7; tentatively, D is TRBD1 (5 bases). The germline V gene has CDR1 MNHNS and CDR2 SASEGT. The CDR3 is 13 residues long. V gave up 5 bases and J gave up 2 bases, with 10 bases separating them.

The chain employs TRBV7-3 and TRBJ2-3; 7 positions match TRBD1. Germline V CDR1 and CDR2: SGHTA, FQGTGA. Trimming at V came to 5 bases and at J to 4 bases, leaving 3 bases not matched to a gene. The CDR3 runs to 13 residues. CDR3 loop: CASSPGQSDTQYF. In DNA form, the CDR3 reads TGTGCCAGCAGCCCGGGACAGTCAGATACGCAGTATTTT.

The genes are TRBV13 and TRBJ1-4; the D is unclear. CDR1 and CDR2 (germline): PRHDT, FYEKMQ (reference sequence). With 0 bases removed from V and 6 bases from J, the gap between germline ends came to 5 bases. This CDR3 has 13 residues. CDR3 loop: CASSLGTYEKLFF. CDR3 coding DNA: TGTGCCAGCAGCTTAGGCACATATGAAAAACTGTTTTTT. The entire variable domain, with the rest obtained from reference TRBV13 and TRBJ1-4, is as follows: AAGVIQSPRHLIKEKRETATLKCYPIPRHDTVYWYQQGPGQDPQFLISFYEKMQSDKGSIPDRFSAQQFSDYHSELNMSSLELGDSALYFCASSLGTYEKLFFGSGTQLSVL.

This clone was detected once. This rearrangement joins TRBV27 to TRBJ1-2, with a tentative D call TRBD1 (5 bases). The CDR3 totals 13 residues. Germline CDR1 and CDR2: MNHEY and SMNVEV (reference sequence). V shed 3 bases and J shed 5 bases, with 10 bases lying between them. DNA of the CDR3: TGTGCCAGCAGTTTGGGGACTCTTTATGGCTACACCTTC. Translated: CASSLGTLYGYTF.

The CDR3 DNA sequence: TGCAGCGTCCTTTGGACTAGCGGGAGATACACAGATACGCAGTATTTT. Translated, it gives CSVLWTSGRYTDTQYF. The chain has TRBV29-1 and TRBJ2-3; TRBD2 matches 13 bases. Germline-derived CDR1 and CDR2 are SQVTM and ANQGSEA. The CDR3 has 16 residues. V gave up 6 bases and J gave up 2 bases; unmatched junction bases: 8.

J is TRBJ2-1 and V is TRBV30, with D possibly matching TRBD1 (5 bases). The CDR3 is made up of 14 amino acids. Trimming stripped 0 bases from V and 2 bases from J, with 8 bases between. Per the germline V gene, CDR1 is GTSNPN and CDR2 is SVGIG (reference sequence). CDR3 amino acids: CAWSVVRAYNEQFF. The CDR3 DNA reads TGTGCCTGGAGTGTAGTCAGGGCCTACAATGAGCAGTTCTTC.

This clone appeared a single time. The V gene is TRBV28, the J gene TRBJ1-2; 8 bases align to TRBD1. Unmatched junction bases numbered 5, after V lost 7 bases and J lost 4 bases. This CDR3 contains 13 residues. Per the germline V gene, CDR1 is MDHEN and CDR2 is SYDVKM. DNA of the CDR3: TGTGCCAGCACCGTTGGGACAGGCTATGGCTACACCTTC. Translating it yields CASTVGTGYGYTF.

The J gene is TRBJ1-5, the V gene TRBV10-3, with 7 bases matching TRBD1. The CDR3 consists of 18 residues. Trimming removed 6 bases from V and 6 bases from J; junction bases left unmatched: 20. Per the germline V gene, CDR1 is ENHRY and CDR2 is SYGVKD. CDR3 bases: TGTGCCATCAGGACCATCGGGGACAGCTTCTATGTAGGTCAGCCCCAGCATTTT. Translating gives CAIRTIGDSFYVGQPQHF.

The CDR3 DNA is TGTGCCAGCGGGGACAGGGGGCTTTTTCAGCCCCAGCATTTT. Amino acid sequence: CASGDRGLFQPQHF. V gene TRBV6-5 combines with J gene TRBJ1-5; TRBD1 matches 12 bases. J was trimmed by 6 bases and V by 8 bases; bases with no gene match: 5. Per the germline V gene, CDR1 is MNHEY and CDR2 is SVGAGI. The CDR3 runs 14 residues.

CDR3 region: CASSESEDEKLFF. The CDR3 nucleotides read TGTGCCAGCAGTGAGTCCGAGGATGAAAAACTGTTTTTT. The chain has TRBV6-1 and TRBJ1-4; D remains ambiguous. CDR1 is MNHNS, CDR2 SASEGT, per germline. Trimming shortened V by 3 bases and J by 6 bases, and 8 bases separated the two germline ends. The CDR3 totals 13 residues.

The CDR3 spells CASSGRSLRSYNEQFF. CDR3 sequence (DNA): TGTGCCAGCAGTGGCCGTAGCCTGAGGTCCTACAATGAGCAGTTCTTC. The chain has TRBV28 and TRBJ2-1, with D unresolved. With 5 bases removed from V and 1 base from J, the gap between germline ends came to 15 bases. Germline V gene lookup returns CDR1 MDHEN and CDR2 SYDVKM. The CDR3 loop spans 16 amino acids.

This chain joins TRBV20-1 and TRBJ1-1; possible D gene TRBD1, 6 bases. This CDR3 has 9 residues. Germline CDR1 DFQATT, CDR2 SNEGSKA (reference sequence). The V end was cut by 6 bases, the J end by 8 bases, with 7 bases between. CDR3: CSARGEAFF. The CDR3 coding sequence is TGCAGTGCGAGGGGGGAAGCTTTCTTT.

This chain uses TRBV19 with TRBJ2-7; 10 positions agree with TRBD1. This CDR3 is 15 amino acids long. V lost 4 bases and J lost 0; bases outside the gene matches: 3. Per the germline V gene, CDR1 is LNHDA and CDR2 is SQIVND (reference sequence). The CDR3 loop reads CASSRTGGLSYEQYF. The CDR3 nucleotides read TGTGCCAGTAGTAGGACAGGGGGACTCTCCTACGAGCAGTACTTC.

CDR3: CASSRPGQGKEAFF. The CDR3 nucleotides read TGTGCCAGCAGTAGACCGGGACAGGGAAAAGAAGCTTTCTTT. The chain recombines TRBV25-1 with TRBJ1-1; 9 bases line up with TRBD1. The CDR3 is 14 amino acids. J was trimmed by 8 bases and V by 5 bases; bases with no gene match: 9. CDR1 is MGHDK and CDR2 is SYGVNS in the germline V gene.

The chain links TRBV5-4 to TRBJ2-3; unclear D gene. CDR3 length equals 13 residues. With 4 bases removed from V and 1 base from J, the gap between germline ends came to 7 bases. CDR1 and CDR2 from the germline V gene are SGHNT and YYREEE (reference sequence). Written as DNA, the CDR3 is TGTGCCAGCAGCCCCCCCGGCACAGATACGCAGTATTTT. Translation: CASSPPGTDTQYF.

Here the CDR3 DNA reads TGTGCCAGCAGCTTAGTCTTAGGCGGTGGGCCCCAGCATTTT. Translation gives CASSLVLGGGPQHF. The J gene is TRBJ1-5, the V gene TRBV7-8; D not certain. CDR3 length: 14 amino acids. From germline, CDR1 is SGHVS and CDR2 FQNEAQ. Trimming removed 1 base at V and 9 bases at J, with 13 bases between.

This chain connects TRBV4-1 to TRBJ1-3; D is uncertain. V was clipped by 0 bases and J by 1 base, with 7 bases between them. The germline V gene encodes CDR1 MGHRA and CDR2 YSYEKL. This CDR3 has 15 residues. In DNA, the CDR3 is TGCGCCAGCAGCCAAGAGAGGAGATCTGGAAACACCATATATTTT. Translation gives CASSQERRSGNTIYF.

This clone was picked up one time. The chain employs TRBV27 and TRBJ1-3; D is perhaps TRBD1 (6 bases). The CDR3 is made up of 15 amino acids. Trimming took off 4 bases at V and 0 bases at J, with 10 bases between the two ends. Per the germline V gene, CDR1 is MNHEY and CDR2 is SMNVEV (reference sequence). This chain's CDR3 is CASSSTGASGNTIYF. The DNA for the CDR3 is TGTGCCAGCAGTTCGACAGGAGCCTCTGGAAACACCATATATTTT.

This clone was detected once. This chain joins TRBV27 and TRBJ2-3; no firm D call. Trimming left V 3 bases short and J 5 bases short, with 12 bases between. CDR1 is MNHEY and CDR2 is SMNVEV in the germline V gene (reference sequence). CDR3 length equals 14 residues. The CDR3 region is CASSFEDIRDTQYF. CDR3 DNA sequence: TGTGCCAGCAGTTTCGAGGATATCCGAGATACGCAGTATTTT.

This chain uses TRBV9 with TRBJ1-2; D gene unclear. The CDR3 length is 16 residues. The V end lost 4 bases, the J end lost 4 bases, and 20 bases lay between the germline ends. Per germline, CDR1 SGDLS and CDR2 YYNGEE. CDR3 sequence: CASSPQNGLITYGYTF. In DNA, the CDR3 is TGTGCCAGCAGCCCTCAGAACGGACTGATAACCTATGGCTACACCTTC. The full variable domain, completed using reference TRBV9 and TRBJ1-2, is DSGVTQTPKHLITATGQRVTLRCSPRSGDLSVYWYQQSLDQGLQFLIQYYNGEERAKGNILERFSAQQFPDLHSELNLSSLELGDSALYFCASSPQNGLITYGYTFGSGTRLTVV.

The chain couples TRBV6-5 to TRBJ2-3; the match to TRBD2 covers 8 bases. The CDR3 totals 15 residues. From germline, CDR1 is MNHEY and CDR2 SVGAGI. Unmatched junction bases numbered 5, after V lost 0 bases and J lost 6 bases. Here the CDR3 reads CASSYSSGRGDTQYF. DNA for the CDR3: TGTGCCAGCAGTTACTCCAGCGGGAGAGGGGATACGCAGTATTTT.

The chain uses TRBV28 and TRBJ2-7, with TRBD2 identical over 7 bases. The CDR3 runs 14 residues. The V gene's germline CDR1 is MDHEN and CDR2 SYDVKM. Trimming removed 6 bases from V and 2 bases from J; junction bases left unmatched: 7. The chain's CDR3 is CASSPGLPPYEQYF. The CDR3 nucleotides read TGTGCCAGCAGCCCGGGACTACCTCCCTACGAGCAGTACTTC.

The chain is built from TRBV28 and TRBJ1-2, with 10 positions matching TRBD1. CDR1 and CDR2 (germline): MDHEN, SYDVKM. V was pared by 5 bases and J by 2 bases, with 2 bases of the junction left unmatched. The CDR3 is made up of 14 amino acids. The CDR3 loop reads CASSVDRGNYGYTF. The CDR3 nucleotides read TGTGCCAGCAGTGTGGACAGGGGGAACTATGGCTACACCTTC.

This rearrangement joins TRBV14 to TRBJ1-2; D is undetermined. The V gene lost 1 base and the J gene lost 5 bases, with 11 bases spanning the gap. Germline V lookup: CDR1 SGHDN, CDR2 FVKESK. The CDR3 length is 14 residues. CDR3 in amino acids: CASSQGADTYGYTF. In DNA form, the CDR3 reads TGTGCCAGCAGCCAAGGGGCAGATACTTATGGCTACACCTTC. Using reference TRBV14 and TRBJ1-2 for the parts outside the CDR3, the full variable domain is EAGVTQFPSHSVIEKGQTVTLRCDPISGHDNLYWYRRVMGKEIKFLLHFVKESKQDESGMPNNRFLAERTGGTYSTLKVQPAELEDSGVYFCASSQGADTYGYTFGSGTRLTVV.